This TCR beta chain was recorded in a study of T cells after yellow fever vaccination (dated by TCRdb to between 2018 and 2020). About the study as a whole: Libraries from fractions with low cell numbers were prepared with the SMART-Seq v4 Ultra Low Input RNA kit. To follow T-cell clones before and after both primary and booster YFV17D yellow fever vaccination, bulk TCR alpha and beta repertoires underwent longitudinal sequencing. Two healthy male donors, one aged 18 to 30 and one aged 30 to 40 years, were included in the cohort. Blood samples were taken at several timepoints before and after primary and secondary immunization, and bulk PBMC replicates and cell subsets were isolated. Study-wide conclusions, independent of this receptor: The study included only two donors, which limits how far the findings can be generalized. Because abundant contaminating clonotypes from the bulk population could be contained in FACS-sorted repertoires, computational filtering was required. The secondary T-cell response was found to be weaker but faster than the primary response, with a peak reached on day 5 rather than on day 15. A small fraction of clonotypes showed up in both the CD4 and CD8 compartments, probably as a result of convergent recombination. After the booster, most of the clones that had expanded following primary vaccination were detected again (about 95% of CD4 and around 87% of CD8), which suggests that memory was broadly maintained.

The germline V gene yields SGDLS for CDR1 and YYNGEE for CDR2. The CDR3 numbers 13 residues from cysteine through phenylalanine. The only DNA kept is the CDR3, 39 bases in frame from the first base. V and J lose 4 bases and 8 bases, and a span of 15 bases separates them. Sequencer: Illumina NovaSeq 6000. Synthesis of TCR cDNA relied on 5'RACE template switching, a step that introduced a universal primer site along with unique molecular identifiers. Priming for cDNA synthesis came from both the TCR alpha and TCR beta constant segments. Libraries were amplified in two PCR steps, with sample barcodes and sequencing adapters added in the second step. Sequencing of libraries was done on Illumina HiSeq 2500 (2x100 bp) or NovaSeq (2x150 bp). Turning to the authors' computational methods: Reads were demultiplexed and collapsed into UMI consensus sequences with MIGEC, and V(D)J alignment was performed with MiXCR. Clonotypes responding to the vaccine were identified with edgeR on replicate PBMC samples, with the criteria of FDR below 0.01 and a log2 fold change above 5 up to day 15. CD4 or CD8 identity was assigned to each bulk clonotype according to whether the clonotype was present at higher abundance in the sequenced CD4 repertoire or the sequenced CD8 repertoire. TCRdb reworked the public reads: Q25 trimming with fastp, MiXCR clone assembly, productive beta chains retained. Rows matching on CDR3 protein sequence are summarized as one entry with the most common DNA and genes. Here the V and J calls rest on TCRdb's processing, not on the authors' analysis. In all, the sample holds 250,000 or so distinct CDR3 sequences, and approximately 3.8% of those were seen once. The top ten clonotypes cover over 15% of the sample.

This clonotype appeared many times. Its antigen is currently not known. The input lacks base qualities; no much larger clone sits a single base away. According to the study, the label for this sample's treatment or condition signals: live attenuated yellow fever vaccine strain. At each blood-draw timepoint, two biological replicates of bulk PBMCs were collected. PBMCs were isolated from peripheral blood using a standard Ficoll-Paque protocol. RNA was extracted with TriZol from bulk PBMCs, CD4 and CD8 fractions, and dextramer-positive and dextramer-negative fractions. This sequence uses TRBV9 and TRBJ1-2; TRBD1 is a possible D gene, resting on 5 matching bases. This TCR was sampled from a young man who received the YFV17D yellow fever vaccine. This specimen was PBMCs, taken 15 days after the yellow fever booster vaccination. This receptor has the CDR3 CASSSTTRDGYTF. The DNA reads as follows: TGTGCCAGCAGCAGCACCACAAGGGACGGCTACACCTTC.